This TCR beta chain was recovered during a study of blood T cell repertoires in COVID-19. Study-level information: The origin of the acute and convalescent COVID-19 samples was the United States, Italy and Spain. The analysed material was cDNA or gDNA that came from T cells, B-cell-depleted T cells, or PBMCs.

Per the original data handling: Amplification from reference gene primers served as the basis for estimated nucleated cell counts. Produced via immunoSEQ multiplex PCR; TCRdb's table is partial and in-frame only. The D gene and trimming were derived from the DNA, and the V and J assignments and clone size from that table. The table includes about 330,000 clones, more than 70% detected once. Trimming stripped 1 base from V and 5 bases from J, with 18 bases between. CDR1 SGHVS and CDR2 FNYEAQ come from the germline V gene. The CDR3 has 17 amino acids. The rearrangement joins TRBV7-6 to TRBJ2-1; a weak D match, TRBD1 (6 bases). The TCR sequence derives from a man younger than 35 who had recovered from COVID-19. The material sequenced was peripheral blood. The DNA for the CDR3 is TGTGCCAGCAGCTTAGGAGGGCGGCAGGGGTGGCACAATGAGCAGTTCTTC. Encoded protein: CASSLGGRQGWHNEQFF.